The 23 T cell receptor beta chains listed next were all sequenced from one sample in a study of blood T cell repertoires in COVID-19. The data were produced by immunoSEQ multiplex PCR, yet TCRdb's version contains in-frame clones alone and is incomplete. The table includes about 180,000 clones, approximately 91% detected once. The sample was peripheral blood. All receptors come from a man aged 45-65 years with acute or convalescent COVID-19.

The chain couples TRBV5-1 to TRBJ2-7, with 7 bases identical to TRBD2. The germline CDR1 and CDR2 sequences are SGHRS and YFSETQ. This CDR3 region has 14 residues. J was trimmed by 6 bases and V by 2 bases; bases with no gene match: 8. CDR3 DNA: TGCGCCAGCAGCTTACTTCGGGACTACTGCGAGCAGTACGTC. This translates into CASSLLRDYCEQYV.

The CDR3 DNA sequence: TGTGCCAGCAGCTTGTCTGGCGGGAGGGGGCCCCGCACAGATACGCAGTATTTT. This gives the protein CASSLSGGRGPRTDTQYF. This sequence joins TRBV5-4 and TRBJ2-3; 9 bases are a match to TRBD2. There are 18 residues in the CDR3. The J segment lost 1 base and the V segment lost 1 base, leaving 10 bases of the junction unmatched. CDR1 and CDR2 from the germline V gene are SGHNT and YYREEE (reference sequence).

The chain is built from TRBV30 and TRBJ2-3, with 16 bases matching TRBD2. The CDR3 is 17 amino acids. Germline-derived CDR1 and CDR2 are GTSNPN and SVGIG (reference sequence). Trimming cost V 2 bases and J 4 bases; bases outside gene matches: 6. CDR3: CAWSPGTSGRAPDTQYF. The CDR3 region has the DNA TGTGCCTGGAGTCCCGGGACTAGCGGGAGGGCCCCAGATACGCAGTATTTT.

The chain joins TRBV13 to TRBJ2-1, with 7 bases lining up with TRBD2. The junction had 4 bases not matched to a gene; V was cut back by 5 bases and J by 9 bases. CDR3 length equals 12 residues. Looked up from germline, CDR1 is PRHDT and CDR2 is FYEKMQ (reference sequence). As DNA, the CDR3 is TGTGCCAGCAGCCCTGGGGGGGTTGAGCAGTTCTTC. This codes for CASSPGGVEQFF.

The chain has TRBV11-2 and TRBJ1-3; D is undetermined. V dropped 4 bases and J dropped 3 bases, with 10 bases sitting between them. Germline lookup yields CDR1 SGHAT and CDR2 FQNNGV. CDR3 length equals 14 residues. CDR3 protein: CASSSYGLGNTIYF. Written as DNA, the CDR3 is TGTGCCAGCAGCTCCTACGGACTTGGAAACACCATATATTTT.

The chain uses TRBV18 and TRBJ1-6; no clear D. CDR1 is KGHSH and CDR2 is LQKENI in the germline V gene. The CDR3 consists of 13 residues. V lost 2 bases and J lost 12, with 11 bases in between. CDR3 in DNA: TGTGCCAGCTCACCAACAGATGGTGAACCCCTCCACTTT. It encodes CASSPTDGEPLHF.

This clone was found once. The V call is TRBV27, the J call TRBJ2-3; the match to TRBD1 covers 12 bases. J lost 6 bases, V lost 5 bases, and 12 bases had no gene match. Germline loops: CDR1 MNHEY, CDR2 SMNVEV (reference sequence). CDR3 length: 17 amino acids. The CDR3 DNA follows: TGTGCCAGCAGTCCACGCCAGGGACAGGGGGCTTCTGATACGCAGTATTTT. Its protein is CASSPRQGQGASDTQYF.

This clone is a singleton in its sample. The rearrangement uses TRBV28 and TRBJ2-2, with a tentative D call TRBD2 (6 bases). CDR1 and CDR2 from the germline V gene are MDHEN and SYDVKM. This CDR3 region has 13 residues. CDR3 in DNA: TGTGCGGCAGGAGGGCTGAGCACCGGGGAGCTGTTTTTT. Translating gives CAAGGLSTGELFF.

CDR3 in DNA: TGTGCCTGGAGTGTGACCGGGACTAGCTCCTACAATGAGCAGTTCTTC. It translates to CAWSVTGTSSYNEQFF. The chain carries TRBV30 and TRBJ2-1; the match to TRBD2 covers 8 bases. J gave up 0 bases and V 0 bases, and 4 bases lay outside the gene matches. This CDR3 is 16 amino acids long. In germline, CDR1 is GTSNPN, CDR2 SVGIG (reference sequence).

This sequence joins TRBV4-3 and TRBJ2-7; 7 bases are a match to TRBD2. Looked up from germline, CDR1 is LGHNA and CDR2 is YSLEER. After removal of 1 base from V and 13 bases from J, the junction contained 10 bases not matched to a gene. The CDR3 is 13 residues long. The CDR3 DNA reads as TGCGCCAGCAGCCAAGCCCGGGGAGGGGCGCTATACGTC. As protein: CASSQARGGALYV.

This chain links TRBV9 with TRBJ1-6, with D possibly TRBD1 on 5 matching bases. Trimming cost V 4 bases and J 8 bases, with 13 bases left between them. There are 14 residues in the CDR3. Looked up from germline, CDR1 is SGDLS and CDR2 is YYNGEE. The CDR3 loop is CASSPMRGYSPLHF. CDR3 in DNA: TGTGCCAGCAGCCCAATGCGGGGCTATTCACCCCTCCACTTT.

The chain links TRBV6-1 to TRBJ2-1; 9 bases map to TRBD1. CDR3 length: 16 amino acids. Germline assignment: CDR1 MNHNS and CDR2 SASEGT. The J segment lost 8 bases and the V segment lost 1 base, leaving 9 bases of the junction unmatched. The CDR3 loop is CASSEVIGTGSHEQFF. The CDR3 DNA reads as TGTGCCAGCAGTGAAGTAATCGGGACAGGGTCCCATGAGCAGTTCTTC.

The gene calls are TRBV11-2 and TRBJ2-3; 11 positions match TRBD2. V gave up 3 bases and J gave up 1 base; unmatched junction bases: 3. CDR1 is SGHAT, CDR2 FQNNGV, per germline. The CDR3 is 16 amino acids. This CDR3 is CASSLVSGRGTDTQYF. The CDR3 DNA reads as TGTGCCAGCAGCTTGGTTAGCGGGAGGGGCACAGATACGCAGTATTTT. The entire variable domain, with the rest obtained from reference TRBV11-2 and TRBJ2-3, is as follows: EAGVAQSPRYKIIEKRQSVAFWCNPISGHATLYWYQQILGQGPKLLIQFQNNGVVDDSQLPKDRFSAERLKGVDSTLKIQPAKLEDSAVYLCASSLVSGRGTDTQYFGPGTRLTVL.

This chain joins TRBV28 and TRBJ1-5; TRBD1 is a possible D gene (5 bases). Germline lookup yields CDR1 MDHEN and CDR2 SYDVKM. The CDR3 has 17 amino acids. V dropped 3 bases and J dropped 1 base, with 16 bases sitting between them. CDR3 in amino acids: CASSLGPSGFSNQPQHF. The CDR3 nucleotides read TGTGCCAGCAGTTTGGGCCCGTCAGGGTTCAGCAATCAGCCCCAGCATTTT.

This chain links TRBV6-6 with TRBJ2-3; 12 nucleotides line up with TRBD2. V lost 8 bases and J lost 5; bases outside the gene matches: 2. CDR1 and CDR2 from the germline V gene are MNHNY and SVGAGI (reference sequence). The CDR3 is made up of 13 amino acids. In DNA form, the CDR3 reads TGTGCCAGCCAGACTAGCGGGAGAGATACGCAGTATTTT. As protein: CASQTSGRDTQYF.

The CDR3 sequence is CGAGLAGGGNEQFF. DNA of the CDR3: TGTGGGGCTGGCCTGGCGGGAGGCGGGAATGAGCAGTTCTTC. The chain employs TRBV10-3 and TRBJ2-1, with 8 nucleotides matching TRBD2. Germline V gene sequence: CDR1 ENHRY, CDR2 SYGVKD. This CDR3 has 14 amino acids.

The gene calls are TRBV9 and TRBJ1-5; D remains ambiguous. Germline values: CDR1 SGDLS, CDR2 YYNGEE. The V end lost 1 base, the J end lost 3 bases, and 11 bases lay between the germline ends. The CDR3 totals 15 residues. CDR3 DNA sequence: TGTGCCAGCAGCGTACACGCGGGCGACAATCAGCCCCAGCATTTT. As protein: CASSVHAGDNQPQHF.

The rearrangement uses TRBV2 and TRBJ2-4, with 7 bases lining up with TRBD1. Germline CDR1 is SNHLY and CDR2 is FYNNEI. Unmatched junction bases numbered 8, after V lost 4 bases and J lost 8 bases. The CDR3 loop spans 14 amino acids. In DNA form, the CDR3 reads TGTGCCAGCAGTGCCACAGGGGCGAGGTACATTCAGTACTTC. Amino acid sequence: CASSATGARYIQYF.

The CDR3 nucleotides are TGTGCCAGCAGCTTAGCCCTCTCTAGTGATGAGCAGTTCTTC. Its translation is CASSLALSSDEQFF. V gene TRBV11-2 combines with J gene TRBJ2-1; the D is unclear. V was trimmed by 1 base and J by 8 bases, leaving 12 bases between them. Looked up from germline, CDR1 is SGHAT and CDR2 is FQNNGV. The CDR3 spans 14 residues. Variable domain in full (rest from reference TRBV11-2 and TRBJ2-1): EAGVAQSPRYKIIEKRQSVAFWCNPISGHATLYWYQQILGQGPKLLIQFQNNGVVDDSQLPKDRFSAERLKGVDSTLKIQPAKLEDSAVYLCASSLALSSDEQFFGPGTRLTVL.

This chain uses TRBV6-2 or TRBV6-3 with TRBJ1-5, with D tentatively TRBD1 (5 bases). V was clipped by 5 bases and J by 6 bases, with 17 bases between them. This CDR3 is built from 15 residues. Looked up from germline, CDR1 is MNHEY and CDR2 is SVGEGT. The CDR3: CASSRRLGEVQPQHF. Here the CDR3 DNA reads TGTGCCAGCAGTCGCCGCCTGGGGGAGGTTCAGCCCCAGCATTTT.

V gene TRBV5-1 combines with J gene TRBJ2-3; D call uncertain. The CDR3 loop spans 14 amino acids. Germline V gives CDR1 SGHRS, CDR2 YFSETQ. V was clipped by 6 bases and J by 1 base, with 12 bases between them. The CDR3 sequence: CASKTGEGTDTQYF. CDR3 bases: TGCGCCAGCAAGACGGGTGAGGGCACAGATACGCAGTATTTT.

The rearrangement uses TRBV28 and TRBJ1-2; D is undetermined. The CDR3 spans 13 residues. Trimming cost V 3 bases and J 11 bases, with 16 bases left between them. From germline, CDR1 is MDHEN and CDR2 SYDVKM. The CDR3 region is CASSLALTSPYTF. The CDR3, as DNA: TGTGCCAGCAGTTTGGCCCTCACCTCTCCTTACACCTTC.

V is TRBV13 and J is TRBJ2-2; tentatively, D is TRBD1 (5 bases). Germline CDR1 is PRHDT and CDR2 is FYEKMQ (reference sequence). V lost 6 bases and J lost 4, with 9 bases in between. This CDR3 comprises 13 residues. CDR3 amino acids: CASRNRSTGELFF. The CDR3 nucleotides are TGTGCCAGCAGAAACAGGAGCACCGGGGAGCTGTTTTTT.